Below, 17 T cell receptor beta chains from the same sample are listed, as sequenced in a study of early T cells in non-severe SARS-CoV-2 infection. In TCRdb, the 5' RACE reads were re-called with MiXCR into one record per CDR3 protein. The sample yields approximately 50,000 distinct CDR3 sequences, about 10% seen once. Input material: whole blood. These receptors were collected from an adult who was a healthcare worker with PCR-confirmed SARS-CoV-2 infection or an uninfected control (not recorded which).

This clonotype was seen repeatedly, ten times or more. The J gene is TRBJ2-2, the V gene TRBV25-1; TRBD1 aligns across 8 bases. From germline, CDR1 is MGHDK and CDR2 SYGVNS. This CDR3 has 15 residues. V lost 2 bases, J lost 7 bases, and 6 bases stayed unmatched. CDR3 nucleotide sequence: TGTGCCAGCAGTGAAGCAGGGGGCGCGTTCGGGGAGCTGTTTTTT. Translated, it gives CASSEAGGAFGELFF.

The V call is TRBV10-3, the J call TRBJ1-1; 7 bases map to TRBD1. Germline CDR1 reads ENHRY; CDR2 reads SYGVKD. The CDR3 runs to 14 residues. Trimming at V came to 5 bases and at J to 6 bases, leaving 9 bases not matched to a gene. The CDR3 spells CAISSPTGWSEAFF. CDR3 sequence (DNA): TGTGCCATCAGTTCCCCGACAGGGTGGTCTGAAGCTTTCTTT.

The chain joins TRBV3-1 to TRBJ2-3; possibly TRBD1 for D (5 bases). V was cut by 0 bases and J by 0 bases, with 10 bases left in between. Germline values: CDR1 LGHDT, CDR2 YNNKEL (reference sequence). The CDR3 length is 16 residues. The CDR3 here is CASSQDDSSSTDTQYF. CDR3 bases: TGTGCCAGCAGCCAAGATGACAGTTCTAGCACAGATACGCAGTATTTT.

There are many counts of this clonotype. The J gene is TRBJ1-1, the V gene TRBV18; TRBD1 might be the D (5 bases). This CDR3 comprises 13 residues. Germline V gene data show CDR1 as KGHSH and CDR2 as LQKENI. The V gene lost 6 bases and the J gene lost 0 bases, with 8 bases spanning the gap. The CDR3 region is CASSPGMNTEAFF. CDR3 sequence (DNA): TGTGCCAGCTCCCCAGGGATGAACACTGAAGCTTTCTTT.

A few counts support this clonotype. The chain joins TRBV4-3 to TRBJ1-1; D unclear. Trimming took off 2 bases at V and 0 bases at J, with 4 bases between the two ends. CDR1 and CDR2 (germline): LGHNA, YSLEER. The CDR3 extends over 13 amino acids. CDR3 region: CASSQIMNTEAFF. For the CDR3, the DNA is TGCGCCAGCAGCCAAATCATGAACACTGAAGCTTTCTTT.

V usage is TRBV27 and J usage is TRBJ2-7; the D gene is possibly TRBD2 (7 bases). V was shortened by 6 bases and J by 2 bases, with 20 bases between the two germline ends. Germline CDR1 and CDR2: MNHEY and SMNVEV (reference sequence). CDR3 length equals 16 residues. The CDR3 DNA follows: TGTGCCAGCAGCACACCACAGGGAGGGGCGACCTACGAGCAGTACTTC. Translation gives CASSTPQGGATYEQYF.

As for this clonotype: The CDR3 does not end in the conserved phenylalanine or tryptophan, so this is likely a read error. V usage is TRBV5-6 and J usage is TRBJ2-1; D not certain. This CDR3 has 15 amino acids. Germline-derived CDR1 and CDR2 are SGHDT and YYEEEE. The V end was cut by 0 bases, the J end by 3 bases, with 10 bases between. Here the CDR3 reads CASSLGPTGYNEQFS. DNA for the CDR3: TGTGCCAGCAGCTTGGGCCCCACGGGCTACAATGAGCAGTTCTCC.

This clonotype has more than one count but fewer than ten. The chain links TRBV19 to TRBJ2-1; TRBD2 agrees at 8 bases. Unmatched junction bases numbered 9, after V lost 8 bases and J lost 0 bases. Germline V gene data show CDR1 as LNHDA and CDR2 as SQIVND (reference sequence). CDR3 length equals 16 residues. CDR3 region: CASSRRGGNSYNEQFF. The CDR3 DNA is TGTGCCAGTTCGCGACGCGGGGGGAACTCCTACAATGAGCAGTTCTTC. Full variable domain (missing parts from reference TRBV19 and TRBJ2-1): DGGITQSPKYLFRKEGQNVTLSCEQNLNHDAMYWYRQDPGQGLRLIYYSQIVNDFQKGDIAEGYSVSREKKESFPLTVTSAQKNPTAFYLCASSRRGGNSYNEQFFGPGTRLTVL.

On this clonotype itself: This clone may be a read error of a much larger clone one base away. The genes are TRBV7-2 and TRBJ1-2; D ambiguous. Germline lookup yields CDR1 SGHTA and CDR2 FQGNSA. The CDR3 has 13 residues. The CDR3 sequence: CASSRTQNYVYTF. CDR3 nucleotide sequence: TGTGCCAGCAGCCGAACCCAGAACTATGTCTACACCTTC.

In this sample, this clonotype turned up many times. The CDR3 region has the DNA TGTGCCAGCAGTTATACTAGCGGGAGTAATGAGCAGTTCTTC. This codes for CASSYTSGSNEQFF. This sequence joins TRBV6-2 or TRBV6-3 and TRBJ2-1; TRBD2 matches at 11 bases. Per the germline V gene, CDR1 is MNHEY and CDR2 is SVGEGT. The V segment lost 3 bases and the J segment 7 bases; nucleotides outside the gene matches: 2. The CDR3 length is 14 residues.

This clonotype was counted a few times. V gene TRBV9 combines with J gene TRBJ1-1, with no clear D. The CDR3 runs to 11 residues. Trimming pared 4 bases from V and 7 bases from J, leaving 8 bases between. Germline V gives CDR1 SGDLS, CDR2 YYNGEE. The CDR3 here is CASSPLGEAFF. The CDR3 nucleotides read TGTGCCAGCAGCCCTCTCGGTGAAGCTTTCTTT.

This clonotype was detected many times. The V and J genes are TRBV7-2 and TRBJ2-3; TRBD2 agrees at 15 bases. V was clipped by 3 bases and J by 8 bases; unmatched bases: 3. This CDR3 contains 15 residues. Germline assignment: CDR1 SGHTA and CDR2 FQGNSA. DNA for the CDR3: TGTGCCAGCAGCTTGCGGACTAGCGGGAGGGGTACGCAGTATTTT. This gives the protein CASSLRTSGRGTQYF.

As to this clonotype: A much larger clone sits a single nucleotide away, making a read error possible. The CDR3 carries no conserved terminal phenylalanine or tryptophan, so it likely arises from a read error. The chain joins TRBV2 to TRBJ2-4, with D perhaps TRBD1 (6 bases). CDR3 length: 15 residues. V was trimmed by 7 bases and J by 6 bases, leaving 19 bases between them. Germline CDR1 SNHLY, CDR2 FYNNEI. The CDR3 sequence: CASNTGTLKGNIQYI. CDR3 DNA: TGTGCCAGCAACACCGGGACACTAAAGGGAAACATTCAGTACATC.

This clonotype was seen many times. The chain is built from TRBV5-1 and TRBJ2-4; TRBD1 is a possible D gene (6 bases). The germline CDR1 and CDR2 sequences are SGHRS and YFSETQ. CDR3 length equals 14 residues. V lost 4 bases and J 7 bases, leaving 15 bases between the germline ends. The CDR3 coding sequence is TGCGCCAGCAGCCCAGGGGACCCAGGGAACATTCAGTACTTC. It yields the protein CASSPGDPGNIQYF.

In its sample, this clonotype was seen many times. This chain links TRBV7-2 with TRBJ2-7; 10 bases align to TRBD2. Trimming took 5 bases from V and 4 from J; bases not matched to a gene: 8. Germline loops: CDR1 SGHTA, CDR2 FQGNSA. CDR3 length equals 15 residues. The CDR3 nucleotides are TGTGCCAGCAGCACGTCTAGCGGGAGTGGGTACGAGCAGTACTTC. This sequence encodes CASSTSSGSGYEQYF. Supplemented by reference TRBV7-2 and TRBJ2-7, the full variable domain reads GAGVSQSPSNKVTEKGKDVELRCDPISGHTALYWYRQSLGQGLEFLIYFQGNSAPDKSGLPSDRFSAERTGGSVSTLTIQRTQQEDSAVYLCASSTSSGSGYEQYFGPGTRLTVT.

This clonotype was seen a few times. The chain links TRBV2 to TRBJ2-6, with no clear D. The V end was cut by 3 bases, the J end by 0 bases, with 9 bases between. Per germline, CDR1 SNHLY and CDR2 FYNNEI. This CDR3 has 16 residues. The CDR3 spells CASSDTASSGANVLTF. The CDR3 bases are TGTGCCAGCAGTGACACTGCGAGCTCTGGGGCCAACGTCCTGACTTTC.

This clonotype was observed many times. V is TRBV2 and J is TRBJ2-1; possible D gene TRBD2, 5 bases. The CDR3 totals 16 residues. CDR1 is SNHLY and CDR2 is FYNNEI in the germline V gene. V shed 4 bases and J shed 6 bases, with 19 bases lying between them. In nucleotides, the CDR3 is TGTGCCAGCAGTGTAGATGGAGGACTTGTCATCAATGAGCAGTTCTTC. It encodes CASSVDGGLVINEQFF.